The 24 T cell receptor beta chains listed next were all sequenced from one sample in a study of Graves' ophthalmopathy and Graves' hyperthyroidism (dated by TCRdb to the late 2010s). The sample was run on an Illumina HiSeq 2000. For repertoire sequencing, TCR beta CDR3 regions were amplified from RNA transcripts. The first round of RT-PCR was done with HTBI primers and the Qiagen OneStep RT-PCR kit, and was followed by a second round of multiplex PCR, then size selection and purification. The public sequencing data were trimmed at Q25 with fastp and processed into clonotypes with MiXCR by TCRdb, which kept only in-frame beta chains. For every CDR3 protein sequence, its rows merge into one entry that carries the most common genes and DNA. Present in this sample are a few hundred thousand distinct CDR3 sequences, roughly a fifth of which were seen just once. The ten most abundant clones make up about 46% of the sample.

The sequenced sample was peripheral blood. These TCRs come from a woman aged 45-59 years with Graves' ophthalmopathy. Donor details come from another sample of the same person, matched by shared clones.

In its sample, this clonotype was seen many times. Possible read error: a much larger clone is one base away. The chain couples TRBV7-8 to TRBJ2-5; D remains unclear. Germline CDR1 is SGHVS and CDR2 is FQNEAQ. Trimming removed 2 bases from V and 5 bases from J, with 3 bases in between. The CDR3 runs to 11 residues. CDR3 region: CASSLFETQYF. CDR3 nucleotides: TGTGCCAGCAGCTTATTTGAGACCCAGTACTTC.

This clonotype was seen repeatedly, ten times or more. The rearrangement uses TRBV20-1 and TRBJ2-4; 11 bases are shared with TRBD1. This CDR3 is 14 amino acids long. Germline V CDR1 and CDR2: DFQATT, SNEGSKA (reference sequence). Germline trimming cut 3 bases from V and 8 bases from J; bases unmatched to any gene: 6. CDR3 sequence (DNA): TGCAGTGCTAGCGGGACAGGGGGTAGTTACATTCAGTACTTC. Its translation: CSASGTGGSYIQYF.

This clonotype was seen many times. V gene TRBV27 combines with J gene TRBJ1-1; perhaps TRBD1 as D (5 bases). The germline CDR1 and CDR2 sequences are MNHEY and SMNVEV (reference sequence). Trimming took off 0 bases at V and 11 bases at J, with 13 bases between the two ends. This CDR3 is 13 amino acids long. The CDR3 reads CASSLSMGPDAFF. The DNA of the CDR3 is TGTGCCAGCAGTTTATCGATGGGGCCCGACGCTTTCTTT.

There are many counts of this clonotype. The chain combines TRBV7-9 with TRBJ2-7; D unclear. With 2 bases removed from V and 6 bases from J, the gap between germline ends came to 14 bases. Germline V gene sequence: CDR1 SEHNR, CDR2 FQNEAQ (reference sequence). CDR3 length: 14 residues. The CDR3 DNA reads as TGTGCCAGCAGCTTAAGTATGGGGTCCCCCGAGCAGTACTTC. Amino acid sequence: CASSLSMGSPEQYF.

This clonotype was counted many times. The chain recombines TRBV2 with TRBJ1-5; no firm D call. The CDR3 length is 13 residues. Germline V gene sequence: CDR1 SNHLY, CDR2 FYNNEI. V was cut by 7 bases and J by 2 bases, with 9 bases left in between. The CDR3 is CASNGRGNQPQHF. CDR3 nucleotide sequence: TGTGCCAGCAACGGCCGCGGCAATCAGCCCCAGCATTTT.

This clonotype showed up many times. DNA for the CDR3: TGTGCCAGCAGCCAAGTAACCCAGCGGGAGAAGCAAGAGACCCAGTACTTC. Amino acids: CASSQVTQREKQETQYF. The rearrangement uses TRBV4-2 and TRBJ2-5; 8 bases are a match to TRBD2. V lost 1 base, J lost 2 bases, and 9 bases stayed unmatched. CDR1 and CDR2 from the germline V gene are LGHNA and YNFKEQ. CDR3 length: 17 residues.

This clonotype was detected many times. This chain uses TRBV27 with TRBJ2-7; the match to TRBD1 covers 9 bases. The CDR3 contains 15 residues. The germline CDR1 and CDR2 sequences are MNHEY and SMNVEV (reference sequence). Losses at the gene ends were 4 bases for V and 0 bases for J; bases not matched to a gene: 4. CDR3 in DNA: TGTGCCAGCAGTTCCGACAGGGGGGCCTCCTACGAGCAGTACTTC. It encodes CASSSDRGASYEQYF.

The table lists this clonotype with many counts. The rearrangement links TRBV28 to TRBJ2-7, with no clear D. This CDR3 has 11 residues. In germline, CDR1 is MDHEN, CDR2 SYDVKM. V dropped 11 bases and J dropped 5 bases, with 13 bases sitting between them. For the CDR3, the DNA is TGTGCCGTGGCAGGTTTCGACGAGCAGTACTTC. Translating it yields CAVAGFDEQYF.

Turning to this clonotype: This may be a read error, as it is one base from a much larger clone. The chain couples TRBV7-6 to TRBJ1-3, with 7 bases identical to TRBD1. CDR3 length: 15 amino acids. Germline CDR1 and CDR2: SGHVS and FNYEAQ. CDR3 region: CASSQLQGSGDTIYF. For the CDR3, the DNA is TGTGCCAGCAGCCAACTACAGGGGTCTGGAGACACCATATATTTT. Full variable domain (outside the CDR3, taken from reference TRBV7-6 and TRBJ1-3): GAGVSQSPRYKVTKRGQDVALRCDPISGHVSLYWYRQALGQGPEFLTYFNYEAQQDKSGLPNDRFSAERPEGSISTLTIQRTEQRDSAMYRCASSQLQGSGDTIYFGEGSWLTVV.

In its sample, this clonotype was seen many times. The chain is built from TRBV9 and TRBJ1-3, with D unresolved. The germline V gene has CDR1 SGDLS and CDR2 YYNGEE. This CDR3 is built from 16 residues. V lost 0 bases, J lost 0 bases, and 10 bases lay in between. The CDR3 here is CASSVEGTLSGNTIYF. The CDR3 bases are TGTGCCAGCAGCGTAGAGGGCACACTCTCTGGAAACACCATATATTTT.

This clonotype came up many times. The rearrangement joins TRBV3-1 to TRBJ1-6, with 7 bases matching TRBD1. Trimming took 8 bases from V and 9 from J; bases not matched to a gene: 4. Per germline, CDR1 LGHDT and CDR2 YNNKEL (reference sequence). The CDR3 loop spans 12 amino acids. DNA of the CDR3: TGTGCCAGCGGGCAGGGGGTTTCACCCCTCCACTTT. It encodes CASGQGVSPLHF.

This clonotype appeared a few times. The chain joins TRBV3-1 to TRBJ2-7; the D gene is possibly TRBD2 (5 bases). The CDR3 covers 15 residues. Trimming stripped 0 bases from V and 3 bases from J, with 12 bases between. CDR1 and CDR2 (germline): LGHDT, YNNKEL (reference sequence). CDR3 loop: CASSQDRLAHYEQYF. The CDR3, as DNA: TGTGCCAGCAGCCAAGATAGGCTAGCCCACTACGAGCAGTACTTC.

The DNA for the CDR3 is TGTGCCAGCAGTTACCGGTCGAGCGGAAACACCATATATTTT. The encoded protein is CASSYRSSGNTIYF. The chain has TRBV12-3 or TRBV12-4 and TRBJ1-3, with no clear D. With 4 bases removed from V and 4 bases from J, the gap between germline ends came to 11 bases. This CDR3 spans 14 amino acids.

This clonotype appeared many times. The V call is TRBV29-1, the J call TRBJ2-5, with D tentatively TRBD1 (5 bases). The V end lost 4 bases, the J end lost 2 bases, and 8 bases lay between the germline ends. Germline V lookup: CDR1 SQVTM, CDR2 ANQGSEA. The CDR3 has 12 amino acids. The CDR3 coding sequence is TGCAGCGTTGGAAACAGGCAAGAGACCCAGTACTTC. This sequence encodes CSVGNRQETQYF. The entire variable domain, with the rest obtained from reference TRBV29-1 and TRBJ2-5, is as follows: SAVISQKPSRDICQRGTSLTIQCQVDSQVTMMFWYRQQPGQSLTLIATANQGSEATYESGFVIDKFPISRPNLTFSTLTVSNMSPEDSSIYLCSVGNRQETQYFGPGTRLLVL.

This clonotype was counted at least ten times. This chain uses TRBV28 with TRBJ2-7; 9 bases are a match to TRBD1. CDR3 length equals 15 residues. From germline, CDR1 is MDHEN and CDR2 SYDVKM. V lost 5 bases, J lost 3 bases, and 8 bases stayed unmatched. The CDR3 loop is CASSAGTGIHYEQYF. Here the CDR3 DNA reads TGTGCCAGCAGTGCGGGGACAGGGATACACTACGAGCAGTACTTC.

V is TRBV11-2 and J is TRBJ2-7, with 8 nucleotides matching TRBD2. With V trimmed by 1 base and J by 5 bases, 7 bases remained unmatched. The CDR3 consists of 15 residues. CDR1 is SGHAT and CDR2 is FQNNGV in the germline V gene. The CDR3 nucleotides are TGTGCCAGCAGCTTAGGTAGAGCGGGAGCACACGAGCAGTACTTC. It translates to CASSLGRAGAHEQYF.

This clonotype was observed many times. The V gene is TRBV7-9, the J gene TRBJ2-7; D gene uncertain. The germline V and J ends were trimmed by 1 base and 2 bases, with 9 bases remaining between them. The CDR3 is 14 amino acids. The germline V gene has CDR1 SEHNR and CDR2 FQNEAQ (reference sequence). CDR3 in DNA: TGTGCCAGCAGCTTAGTTGAGGTTCCCTACGAGCAGTACTTC. It encodes CASSLVEVPYEQYF.

This clonotype was seen many times. V gene TRBV28 combines with J gene TRBJ1-5, with D perhaps matching TRBD1 (5 bases). With 6 bases removed from V and 1 base from J, the gap between germline ends came to 10 bases. Germline V CDR1 and CDR2: MDHEN, SYDVKM. This CDR3 comprises 14 residues. The CDR3 DNA reads as TGTGCCAGCAGGCCTCCAGGGAGCAATCAGCCCCAGCATTTT. This sequence encodes CASRPPGSNQPQHF.

The rearrangement links TRBV6-1 to TRBJ2-7; D is uncertain. Germline V lookup: CDR1 MNHNS, CDR2 SASEGT. This CDR3 is 16 amino acids long. Trimming shortened V by 2 bases and J by 0 bases, and 14 bases separated the two germline ends. The DNA of the CDR3 is TGTGCCAGCAGTGAATTGTGGGCCTTCAGCTCCTACGAGCAGTACTTC. Amino acid sequence: CASSELWAFSSYEQYF.

This clonotype was detected ten times or more. The chain uses TRBV5-1 and TRBJ2-7; maybe TRBD1 (5 bases). The CDR3 is 13 residues long. Looked up from germline, CDR1 is SGHRS and CDR2 is YFSETQ. V lost 4 bases and J 1 base, leaving 9 bases between the germline ends. Here the CDR3 reads CASSTQGSYEQYF. The CDR3 DNA is TGCGCCAGCAGCACCCAGGGATCCTACGAGCAGTACTTC.

The chain links TRBV24-1 to TRBJ2-5, with a tentative D call TRBD1 (6 bases). V lost 4 bases to trimming and J lost 2 bases, with 19 bases between them. CDR1 is KGHDR, CDR2 SFDVKD, per germline. The CDR3 totals 17 residues. The CDR3, as DNA: TGTGCCACCAGTGACCCTATACCGGGACACCCACAAGAGACCCAGTACTTC. Protein product: CATSDPIPGHPQETQYF.

This sequence joins TRBV6-1 and TRBJ2-2; D remains unclear. V lost 2 bases and J lost 6, with 10 bases in between. Germline assignment: CDR1 MNHNS and CDR2 SASEGT. The CDR3 totals 14 residues. This chain's CDR3 is CASSEIEVAGELFF. CDR3 bases: TGTGCCAGCAGTGAAATAGAAGTCGCCGGGGAGCTGTTTTTT.

This clonotype was recorded at least ten times. This chain uses TRBV12-3 or TRBV12-4 with TRBJ2-7; 10 bases are a match to TRBD2. V gave up 1 base and J gave up 2 bases; unmatched junction bases: 5. The CDR3 is 16 amino acids. The CDR3 region has the DNA TGTGCCAGCAGTTTAGACCGGACTAGCGGACCCTACGAGCAGTACTTC. Protein product: CASSLDRTSGPYEQYF.

This clonotype has ten or more counts. This chain joins TRBV6-1 and TRBJ1-2; maybe TRBD1 (5 bases). This CDR3 has 13 amino acids. V was shortened by 0 bases and J by 7 bases, with 9 bases between the two germline ends. The V gene's germline CDR1 is MNHNS and CDR2 SASEGT. CDR3 region: CASSEAEDIGYTF. As DNA, the CDR3 is TGTGCCAGCAGTGAAGCGGAGGACATTGGCTACACCTTC.